The clone carrying this T cell receptor (beta chain) was found a few times. The antigen remains unidentified. The data stem from a study of vaccination and CD4 T cells after COVID-19. Study findings and constraints: The study found median SARS-CoV-2-reactive clonotypes rising from approximately 21 to 40, not significantly.

Sequence data for DNA of cultured CD4+ T cells were generated by the Oncomine TCR Beta short-read assay. TCRdb reprocessed the PCR reads with MiXCR, giving one entry per CDR3 protein. The sample includes roughly 13,000 distinct CDR3 sequences, 52% of them seen just once. Treatment of the sample: approximately nine-day PBMC culture with coronavirus spike peptide pools or control peptides (ViraFEST assay). CDR3 length equals 15 residues. Trimming cost V 4 bases and J 2 bases; bases outside gene matches: 5. The germline CDR1 and CDR2 sequences are LNHNV and YYDKDF (reference sequence). The chain uses TRBV15 and TRBJ2-3; 8 bases align to TRBD2. The sequenced material came from CD4+ T cells from blood, cultured in vitro. The TCR sequence derives from a human donor who had recovered from COVID-19. The CDR3 reads CATSISGGPTDTQYF. CDR3 in DNA: TGTGCCACCAGCATTTCGGGAGGGCCCACAGATACGCAGTATTTT.